One sample yielded the 21 T cell receptor beta chains listed below, sequenced in a study of spatial heterogeneity in lung cancer. TCRdb ran MiXCR on the 5' RACE reads and lists one entry per CDR3 protein. The sample holds about 82,000 distinct CDR3 sequences, roughly 12% seen once. Time point in this sample: sample taken at primary tumor resection. The input material, whole RNA from tumor, nontumor lung or frozen PBMC, was sequenced unsorted. This sample comprised PBMCs, obtained at surgery. These receptors all stem from a male donor with early-stage non-small cell lung cancer.

This clonotype was picked up a small number of times. The chain is built from TRBV6-1 and TRBJ1-1; D possibly corresponds to TRBD1 (5 bases). From germline, CDR1 is MNHNS and CDR2 SASEGT. CDR3 length: 14 amino acids. The ends were cut back, 4 bases at V and 2 bases at J, with 11 bases in the middle. CDR3 bases: TGTGCCAGCAGTGGGGGACCGCGAAACACTGAAGCTTTCTTT. Translated, it gives CASSGGPRNTEAFF.

The chain employs TRBV6-5 and TRBJ1-6; D remains unclear. Germline assignment: CDR1 MNHEY and CDR2 SVGAGI. This CDR3 spans 15 amino acids. V lost 1 base and J lost 9, with 13 bases in between. CDR3 sequence: CASSYYGNGISPLHF. The CDR3 nucleotides read TGTGCCAGCAGTTACTACGGTAACGGCATTTCACCCCTCCACTTT.

This clonotype was recorded many times. The chain links TRBV29-1 to TRBJ1-3; D is possibly TRBD1 (5 bases). V was shortened by 4 bases and J by 4 bases, with 8 bases between the two germline ends. The CDR3 is 12 amino acids. CDR1 is SQVTM and CDR2 is ANQGSEA in the germline V gene. CDR3 DNA sequence: TGCAGCGTTGCCGGGGACGGAAACACCATATATTTT. This sequence encodes CSVAGDGNTIYF.

Here the CDR3 DNA reads TGTGCCAGCAGTTTCGTGACTGGGAGGGGCACAGATACGCAGTATTTT. Translation: CASSFVTGRGTDTQYF. The genes are TRBV6-2 or TRBV6-3 and TRBJ2-3; TRBD2 aligns across 7 bases. With 4 bases clipped from V and 1 base from J, the junction kept 8 bases outside the gene matches. The length of the CDR3 is 16 residues. Germline V gives CDR1 MNHEY, CDR2 SVGEGT.

This clonotype was observed many times. This chain joins TRBV7-3 and TRBJ2-1, with D hard to call. V lost 2 bases to trimming and J lost 4 bases, with 6 bases between them. The germline V gene encodes CDR1 SGHTA and CDR2 FQGTGA. There are 13 residues in the CDR3. CDR3 in amino acids: CASSLAKYNEQFF. CDR3 DNA sequence: TGTGCCAGCAGCTTAGCCAAGTACAATGAGCAGTTCTTC.

This chain links TRBV7-9 with TRBJ2-3; D tentatively reads TRBD1 or TRBD2 (5 bases each). Germline loops: CDR1 SEHNR, CDR2 FQNEAQ (reference sequence). The CDR3 extends over 15 amino acids. Between the trimmed V and J ends, which lost 3 bases and 0 bases, there was a span of 10 bases. The CDR3 nucleotides are TGTGCCAGCAGCTTTGCCGGGACCAGCACAGATACGCAGTATTTT. It specifies CASSFAGTSTDTQYF.

V usage is TRBV19 and J usage is TRBJ2-1; tentative D call: TRBD2 (5 bases). The V gene lost 5 bases and the J gene lost 5 bases, with 13 bases spanning the gap. Per the germline V gene, CDR1 is LNHDA and CDR2 is SQIVND (reference sequence). CDR3 length equals 14 residues. CDR3: CASSLAGKHNEQFF. In DNA form, the CDR3 reads TGTGCCAGTAGTTTGGCGGGTAAGCACAATGAGCAGTTCTTC.

This clonotype was counted a few times. An end of the junction does not agree with germline; a read error may underlie this. This chain joins TRBV20-1 and TRBJ2-1, with 9 positions matching TRBD2. The CDR3 has 15 amino acids. Germline V gene lookup returns CDR1 DFQATT and CDR2 SNEGSKA (reference sequence). Written as DNA, the CDR3 is TGCAGTGCGAGAGGTTCTAGCGGGACCTACAATGAGCAGTTCTTC. This gives the protein CSARGSSGTYNEQFF.

V usage is TRBV11-3 and J usage is TRBJ2-5; 7 positions match TRBD1. With 2 bases clipped from V and 5 bases from J, the junction kept 5 bases outside the gene matches. The V gene's germline CDR1 is SGHNT and CDR2 YENEEA. The length of the CDR3 is 14 residues. CDR3 residues: CASSLRAGGETQYF. In DNA form, the CDR3 reads TGTGCCAGCAGCTTAAGGGCAGGGGGTGAGACCCAGTACTTC.

This clonotype was counted a few times. The chain is built from TRBV6-2 or TRBV6-3 and TRBJ1-1; 8 bases fit TRBD1. CDR3 length equals 15 residues. The junction had 6 bases not matched to a gene; V was cut back by 6 bases and J by 0 bases. The V gene's germline CDR1 is MNHEY and CDR2 SVGEGT. The CDR3 reads CASRGGDRLNTEAFF. CDR3 coding DNA: TGTGCCAGCAGGGGAGGGGACAGGCTGAACACTGAAGCTTTCTTT.

This clonotype was detected ten times or more. V is TRBV29-1 and J is TRBJ2-7, with 7 positions matching TRBD2. CDR1 is SQVTM, CDR2 ANQGSEA, per germline. J lost 3 bases, V lost 7 bases, and 3 bases had no gene match. CDR3 length: 11 amino acids. DNA of the CDR3: TGCAGCGGCAAGCGGGGCTACGAGCAGTACTTC. Its protein is CSGKRGYEQYF.

This clonotype was detected only a few times. The genes are TRBV30 and TRBJ1-6; 7 bases align to TRBD1. V gave up 4 bases and J gave up 10 bases; unmatched junction bases: 7. The germline V gene has CDR1 GTSNPN and CDR2 SVGIG (reference sequence). This CDR3 region has 13 residues. The DNA of the CDR3 is TGTGCCTGGAACGACAGGGCTGACTCACCCCTCCACTTT. This translates into CAWNDRADSPLHF.

This clonotype occurred many times. The DNA of the CDR3 is TGTGCCACCAGCAGAGATTGGGGGGGAGCTAACTATGGCTACACCTTC. Protein product: CATSRDWGGANYGYTF. The chain employs TRBV15 and TRBJ1-2; maybe TRBD1 (5 bases). The germline V gene has CDR1 LNHNV and CDR2 YYDKDF (reference sequence). Trimming stripped 0 bases from V and 0 bases from J, with 11 bases between. This CDR3 region has 16 residues.

This clonotype was observed a few times. This chain joins TRBV12-3 or TRBV12-4 and TRBJ2-5; 8 nucleotides match TRBD2. The V gene end was trimmed by 3 bases and the J gene end by 5 bases; junction bases not matched to a gene: 5. The CDR3 is 14 amino acids. The CDR3 loop is CASSFSAGEETQYF. CDR3 DNA sequence: TGTGCCAGCAGTTTTTCAGCGGGAGAGGAGACCCAGTACTTC.

The chain uses TRBV9 and TRBJ2-2; D unresolved. Germline CDR1 reads SGDLS; CDR2 reads YYNGEE. Trimming removed 1 base from V and 6 bases from J, with 1 base in between. CDR3 length: 11 residues. The CDR3 region is CASSVSGELFF. As DNA, the CDR3 is TGTGCCAGCAGCGTATCCGGGGAGCTGTTTTTT. Full variable domain (outside the CDR3, taken from reference TRBV9 and TRBJ2-2): DSGVTQTPKHLITATGQRVTLRCSPRSGDLSVYWYQQSLDQGLQFLIQYYNGEERAKGNILERFSAQQFPDLHSELNLSSLELGDSALYFCASSVSGELFFGEGSRLTVL.

The sample holds a few counts of this clonotype. The chain employs TRBV23-1 and TRBJ2-7; unclear D gene. TRBV23-1 is labeled an ORF, and its function is uncertain. CDR3 length equals 14 residues. V gave up 3 bases and J gave up 0 bases, with 9 bases separating them. CDR3 loop: CASSQIWGSYEQYF. The DNA for the CDR3 is TGCGCCAGCAGTCAGATATGGGGCTCCTACGAGCAGTACTTC.

This clonotype was seen at least ten times. The V call is TRBV6-6, the J call TRBJ1-4, with TRBD1 matching 11 bases. Germline V lookup: CDR1 MNHNY, CDR2 SVGAGI (reference sequence). The CDR3 consists of 15 residues. V lost 2 bases to trimming and J lost 8 bases; unmatched junction nucleotides: 4. The CDR3 nucleotides are TGTGCCAGCAGTTACGGACAGGGGGCAGGGGAAAAACTGTTTTTT. This codes for CASSYGQGAGEKLFF.

This clonotype was seen only once. A much larger clonotype is one base distant, so this may be a read error. DNA for the CDR3: TGCGGCGTTTATGGGACAGGGAGGAGCACTGAAGCTTTCTTT. This gives the protein CGVYGTGRSTEAFF. The chain has TRBV29-1 and TRBJ1-1, with 9 bases identical to TRBD1. This CDR3 region has 14 residues. Germline lookup yields CDR1 SQVTM and CDR2 ANQGSEA.

The rearrangement joins TRBV30 to TRBJ1-2, with 7 nucleotides matching TRBD1. The CDR3 length is 15 residues. Per germline, CDR1 GTSNPN and CDR2 SVGIG (reference sequence). V lost 0 bases to trimming and J lost 8 bases; unmatched junction nucleotides: 12. The CDR3 coding sequence is TGTGCCTGGAGTGTACTCGGGACAGCCTTTAACGGCTACACCTTC. This sequence encodes CAWSVLGTAFNGYTF. Variable domain in full (rest from reference TRBV30 and TRBJ1-2): SQTIHQWPATLVQPVGSPLSLECTVEGTSNPNLYWYRQAAGRGLQLLFYSVGIGQISSEVPQNLSASRPQDRQFILSSKKLLLSDSGFYLCAWSVLGTAFNGYTFGSGTRLTVV.

CDR3 loop: CASRLTDGELFF. The CDR3, as DNA: TGTGCCAGCCGACTAACCGACGGGGAGCTGTTTTTT. The rearrangement joins TRBV13 to TRBJ2-2; D might be TRBD2 (5 bases). Germline-derived CDR1 and CDR2 are PRHDT and FYEKMQ (reference sequence). The CDR3 consists of 12 residues. Trimming removed 8 bases from V and 7 bases from J, with 11 bases in between. The full variable domain, in which reference TRBV13 and TRBJ2-2 provide the parts outside the CDR3, is AAGVIQSPRHLIKEKRETATLKCYPIPRHDTVYWYQQGPGQDPQFLISFYEKMQSDKGSIPDRFSAQQFSDYHSELNMSSLELGDSALYFCASRLTDGELFFGEGSRLTVL.

The chain joins TRBV20-1 to TRBJ2-1; the D is unclear. CDR1 DFQATT and CDR2 SNEGSKA come from the germline V gene (reference sequence). The CDR3 is 14 residues long. Trimming cost V 3 bases and J 5 bases, with 14 bases left between them. CDR3 sequence reads: CSASPNRGDNEQFF. The CDR3 DNA sequence: TGCAGTGCTAGTCCTAACCGTGGGGACAATGAGCAGTTCTTC.